The 15 T cell receptor beta chains below all came from one sample that was sequenced in a study of T cells in Graves' hyperthyroidism and ophthalmopathy. The TCR beta CDR3 regions underwent amplification using RNA transcripts as the source. Primed by the HTBI set, a first-round RT-PCR was run on the TCR CDR3. TCRdb reprocessed the multiplex PCR reads via MiXCR and lists one record per CDR3 protein. Here the sample spans around 620,000 distinct CDR3 sequences, 15% to 20% being singletons. Sequenced input: blood. Receptors were obtained from a woman under 40 with Graves' hyperthyroidism.

This clonotype was counted many times. The chain recombines TRBV24-1 with TRBJ2-7, with 7 bases fitting TRBD1. CDR3 length: 14 amino acids. The germline CDR1 and CDR2 sequences are KGHDR and SFDVKD. Trimming took 7 bases from V and 3 from J; bases not matched to a gene: 8. As DNA, the CDR3 is TGTGCCACCAGAGATCTGGGACAGTTCTACGAGCAGTACTTC. It codes for CATRDLGQFYEQYF.

This clonotype was seen many times. This sequence joins TRBV30 and TRBJ2-1, with D unclear. The V gene's germline CDR1 is GTSNPN and CDR2 SVGIG (reference sequence). V lost 6 bases to trimming and J lost 0 bases, with 9 bases between them. The CDR3 length is 13 residues. CDR3 region: CACNAGSYNEQFF. CDR3 nucleotides: TGTGCCTGTAACGCTGGCTCCTACAATGAGCAGTTCTTC.

In its sample, this clonotype was seen many times. The chain employs TRBV19 and TRBJ1-1; no definite D call. Germline CDR1 is LNHDA and CDR2 is SQIVND (reference sequence). The CDR3 sequence is 16 residues long. Trimming took off 3 bases at V and 0 bases at J, with 14 bases between the two ends. CDR3 sequence (DNA): TGTGCCAGTAGTATTGGCCCATCAGCCATGAACACTGAAGCTTTCTTT. Translated, it gives CASSIGPSAMNTEAFF.

Ten or more counts support this clonotype. The CDR3 region is CSVAGWRMNTEAFF. The DNA for the CDR3 is TGCAGCGTTGCAGGGTGGCGAATGAACACTGAAGCTTTCTTT. The rearrangement uses TRBV29-1 and TRBJ1-1; D is possibly TRBD1 (5 bases). Germline V gene data show CDR1 as SQVTM and CDR2 as ANQGSEA. V lost 4 bases and J lost 0, with 12 bases in between. This CDR3 spans 14 amino acids.

This clonotype was observed at least ten times. The gene calls are TRBV12-3 or TRBV12-4 and TRBJ2-7; D possibly corresponds to TRBD1 (6 bases). The V end lost 5 bases, the J end lost 4 bases, and 12 bases lay between the germline ends. This CDR3 region has 13 residues. CDR3 residues: CASSARTEYEQYF. Here the CDR3 DNA reads TGTGCCAGCAGTGCCCGGACAGAATACGAGCAGTACTTC.

Only a few counts were recorded for this clonotype. V is TRBV6-1 and J is TRBJ1-2; D gene ambiguous. Trimming stripped 2 bases from V and 6 bases from J, with 10 bases between. Germline values: CDR1 MNHNS, CDR2 SASEGT. The CDR3 has 13 residues. The CDR3 DNA reads as TGTGCCAGCAGTGAATACCTAAGGGATGGCTACACCTTC. Its translation: CASSEYLRDGYTF.

This clonotype was seen a handful of times. V gene TRBV3-1 combines with J gene TRBJ1-3; perhaps TRBD1 as D (5 bases). V lost 4 bases and J lost 0, with 13 bases in between. The CDR3 consists of 16 residues. CDR1 and CDR2 (germline): LGHDT, YNNKEL (reference sequence). The DNA of the CDR3 is TGTGCCAGCAGCCCTCGCGGACACCTCTCTGGAAACACCATATATTTT. Translated, it gives CASSPRGHLSGNTIYF.

This clonotype was picked up many times. The chain joins TRBV20-1 to TRBJ2-7; possible D gene TRBD2, 5 bases. Germline V gene sequence: CDR1 DFQATT, CDR2 SNEGSKA (reference sequence). Deletions cut 3 bases from V and 2 bases from J, with 5 bases between. CDR3 length: 11 amino acids. CDR3 DNA sequence: TGCAGTGCTAGCGGGGCCTACGAGCAGTACTTC. Its translation: CSASGAYEQYF.

Many counts were recorded for this clonotype. V and J are TRBV12-3 or TRBV12-4 and TRBJ1-2; 7 bases match TRBD1. The CDR3 covers 14 residues. V trimming: 5 bases; J trimming: 8 bases; junction bases outside the gene matches: 11. The chain's CDR3 is CASSLAGTVEGYTF. CDR3 DNA: TGTGCCAGCAGTCTCGCCGGGACAGTGGAAGGCTACACCTTC.

This clonotype was counted at least ten times. This chain connects TRBV5-1 to TRBJ1-2; D may be TRBD1 (5 bases). V was pared by 4 bases and J by 4 bases, with 14 bases between. This CDR3 has 14 residues. Germline assignment: CDR1 SGHRS and CDR2 YFSETQ. The DNA for the CDR3 is TGCGCCAGCAGCGGATCCAGGGTTAGCTATGGCTACACCTTC. Translated, it gives CASSGSRVSYGYTF.

This clonotype was seen at least ten times. The chain is built from TRBV12-3 or TRBV12-4 and TRBJ2-5; 12 positions match TRBD2. CDR3 size: 18 residues. The J segment lost 1 base and the V segment lost 5 bases, leaving 11 bases of the junction unmatched. As DNA, the CDR3 is TGTGCCAGCAGTCCCGGACTAGCGGGACGAGGACTCCAAGAGACCCAGTACTTC. It translates to CASSPGLAGRGLQETQYF.

Regarding this clonotype: One junction end does not reproduce the germline sequence, and a read error may be involved. The chain employs TRBV13 and TRBJ1-1, with D perhaps matching TRBD1 (5 bases). Germline assignment: CDR1 PRHDT and CDR2 FYEKMQ (reference sequence). CDR3 length: 15 amino acids. The CDR3 here is CASSFEGADYTVAFF. Here the CDR3 DNA reads TGTGCCAGCAGCTTCGAAGGGGCCGACTACACTGTAGCTTTCTTT.

This clonotype showed up many times. The V call is TRBV28, the J call TRBJ1-6; D perhaps matches TRBD1 (6 bases). This CDR3 is built from 12 residues. Germline-derived CDR1 and CDR2 are MDHEN and SYDVKM. This chain's CDR3 is CEKTGGNSPLHF. The CDR3, as DNA: TGTGAAAAGACAGGAGGCAATTCACCCCTCCACTTT. The full variable domain, with the rest looked up from reference TRBV28 and TRBJ1-6, is DVKVTQSSRYLVKRTGEKVFLECVQDMDHENMFWYRQDPGLGLRLIYFSYDVKMKEKGDIPEGYSVSREKKERFSLILESASTNQTSMYLCEKTGGNSPLHFGNGTRLTVT.

This clonotype was detected ten times or more. This rearrangement joins TRBV3-1 to TRBJ1-1; no definite D call. Germline CDR1 and CDR2: LGHDT and YNNKEL (reference sequence). This CDR3 comprises 11 residues. Trimming took 7 bases from V and 3 from J, leaving 6 bases between them. CDR3 amino acids: CASTLDTEAFF. The CDR3 bases are TGTGCCAGCACCCTAGACACTGAAGCTTTCTTT.

This clonotype was seen ten or more times. In DNA, the CDR3 is TGTGCCAGCAGCCTTAGTCGGACAGACCCCCAAGAGACCCAGTACTTC. It encodes CASSLSRTDPQETQYF. The rearrangement links TRBV3-1 to TRBJ2-5; perhaps TRBD1 as D (6 bases). Germline CDR1 LGHDT, CDR2 YNNKEL (reference sequence). The V and J ends lost 4 bases and 1 base respectively, with 16 bases between them. The CDR3 consists of 16 residues.